This T cell receptor beta chain was recovered during a study of T-cell reconstitution after alpha-beta-depleted transplantation in children. This CDR3 has 12 residues. With 3 bases removed from V and 5 bases from J, the gap between germline ends came to 7 bases. Preparation of the TCRbeta library was carried out with unique molecular identifiers. TCRdb analysed the PCR reads with MiXCR anew, one entry per CDR3 protein. In the table there are about 640,000 distinct CDR3 sequences, over 15% of which are singletons. This clonotype turned up a few times. The sequencing here drew on PBMCs from the stem cell graft donor, taken from the stem cell graft. The chain combines TRBV12-3 or TRBV12-4 with TRBJ1-2; D remains ambiguous. The sequence was collected from a human donor who donated a stem cell graft to a child with acute myeloid leukemia. The CDR3 nucleotides read TGTGCCAGCAGTTTGGTGGAATATGGCTACACCTTC. Translation gives CASSLVEYGYTF.